Following are 29 T cell receptor beta chains from one sample sequenced in a study of blood T cell repertoires in COVID-19. Clones were sequenced by immunoSEQ multiplex PCR, and TCRdb holds only the in-frame ones, with some missing. The sample lists some 150,000 clones; over 70% were seen once. Sequencing was performed on peripheral blood. The receptor set was obtained from a man over 45 with active COVID-19.

V usage is TRBV7-9 and J usage is TRBJ2-7, with a possible D match to TRBD2 (6 bases). The length of the CDR3 is 16 residues. Trimming cost V 5 bases and J 7 bases, with 24 bases left between them. CDR1 is SEHNR, CDR2 FQNEAQ, per germline (reference sequence). The CDR3 DNA sequence: TGTGCCAGCAGCCCCCGCTCTGCGGGACGGCCTCGGGAGCAGTACTTC. As protein: CASSPRSAGRPREQYF.

The chain is built from TRBV4-1 and TRBJ1-4; 7 positions agree with TRBD1. The CDR3 has 15 residues. With 5 bases clipped from V and 5 bases from J, the junction kept 8 bases outside the gene matches. Germline V gives CDR1 MGHRA, CDR2 YSYEKL. The CDR3 nucleotides read TGCGCCAGCAGCACTCGGGACAGTTCCAATGAAAAACTGTTTTTT. It yields the protein CASSTRDSSNEKLFF.

The chain links TRBV4-2 to TRBJ2-5; no definite D call. CDR3 size: 14 residues. From germline, CDR1 is LGHNA and CDR2 YNFKEQ. V was clipped by 3 bases and J by 1 base, with 9 bases between them. CDR3 sequence (DNA): TGTGCCAGCAGCCATTTGGCCACCCAAGAGACCCAGTACTTC. Protein product: CASSHLATQETQYF.

V usage is TRBV10-3 and J usage is TRBJ2-7; maybe TRBD1 (6 bases). The CDR3 is 13 amino acids. Germline lookup yields CDR1 ENHRY and CDR2 SYGVKD. V gave up 5 bases and J gave up 2 bases, with 10 bases separating them. CDR3 coding DNA: TGTGCCATCAGTCCCAGGGGACCCTACGAGCAGTACTTC. It specifies CAISPRGPYEQYF.

The J gene is TRBJ1-6, the V gene TRBV6-5, with no clear D. This CDR3 region has 16 residues. V lost 0 bases and J 7 bases, leaving 13 bases between the germline ends. Germline V gene lookup returns CDR1 MNHEY and CDR2 SVGAGI. CDR3 DNA: TGTGCCAGCAGTTACTCGATGTGGGCAGGCAATTCACCCCTCCACTTT. Its translation: CASSYSMWAGNSPLHF.

V is TRBV6-6 and J is TRBJ2-1; 10 nucleotides agree with TRBD2. V trimming: 0 bases; J trimming: 7 bases; junction bases outside the gene matches: 6. Germline V CDR1 and CDR2: MNHNY, SVGAGI (reference sequence). CDR3 length: 16 amino acids. Here the CDR3 reads CASSYSASGGENEQFF. The CDR3 DNA is TGTGCCAGCAGTTACTCGGCTAGCGGGGGTGAAAATGAGCAGTTCTTC.

The chain uses TRBV27 and TRBJ2-3; TRBD2 matches 12 bases. Germline V gene lookup returns CDR1 MNHEY and CDR2 SMNVEV (reference sequence). The junction had 6 bases not matched to a gene; V was cut back by 0 bases and J by 5 bases. This CDR3 spans 17 amino acids. The CDR3 nucleotides read TGTGCCAGCAGTTTATCCTCCGGACTAGCGGGGATAGATACGCAGTATTTT. It codes for CASSLSSGLAGIDTQYF.

This chain joins TRBV7-8 and TRBJ2-7; 7 bases map to TRBD2. This CDR3 spans 17 amino acids. V lost 2 bases to trimming and J lost 2 bases; unmatched junction nucleotides: 12. CDR1 is SGHVS and CDR2 is FQNEAQ in the germline V gene. The CDR3 region is CASSLLSRTRIAYEQYF. Written as DNA, the CDR3 is TGTGCCAGCAGCTTACTTTCTAGGACTAGAATCGCCTACGAGCAGTACTTC.

The chain is built from TRBV5-3 and TRBJ1-5; D is undetermined. TRBV5-3 is reported as an ORF; its role is uncertain. The CDR3 totals 11 residues. V lost 4 bases and J 5 bases, leaving 4 bases between the germline ends. The CDR3 reads CARSVDQPQHF. CDR3 sequence (DNA): TGTGCCAGAAGCGTCGATCAGCCCCAGCATTTT.

V is TRBV4-1 and J is TRBJ1-6; the D gene is possibly TRBD1 (6 bases). Trimming took off 3 bases at V and 10 bases at J, with 19 bases between the two ends. The length of the CDR3 is 16 residues. The germline V gene has CDR1 MGHRA and CDR2 YSYEKL. Here the CDR3 DNA reads TGCGCCAGCAGCCAGCAGGGACAAGGGGTTTGGTCACCCCTCCACTTT. It is translated as CASSQQGQGVWSPLHF.

This clone showed up just a few times. V and J are TRBV5-1 and TRBJ2-1; D unclear. Trimming removed 0 bases from V and 8 bases from J, with 15 bases in between. CDR1 and CDR2 from the germline V gene are SGHRS and YFSETQ. The CDR3 sequence is 15 residues long. In DNA, the CDR3 is TGCGCCAGCAGCTTGGTGGCACCAGATGGAGATGAGCAGTTCTTC. Translated, it gives CASSLVAPDGDEQFF.

Concerning this clone itself: The junction departs from the called germline gene at one end, perhaps through a read error. The chain links TRBV5-1 to TRBJ2-7; 10 bases align to TRBD2. Germline CDR1 is SGHRS and CDR2 is YFSETQ. The CDR3 is 16 residues long. CDR3 DNA sequence: TGCGCCCGCAGCCCGGGGGGTCTAGCGGGGGAGTACGAGCAGTACTTC. This translates into CARSPGGLAGEYEQYF.

This clone was found once. The chain links TRBV6-6 to TRBJ2-7; TRBD2 aligns across 12 bases. CDR1 is MNHNY and CDR2 is SVGAGI in the germline V gene (reference sequence). With 6 bases clipped from V and 1 base from J, the junction kept 4 bases outside the gene matches. The CDR3 covers 15 residues. The DNA of the CDR3 is TGTGCCAGCAGCTCCGGGACTAGCGGGTCCTACGAGCAGTACTTC. This translates into CASSSGTSGSYEQYF.

The chain carries TRBV20-1 and TRBJ2-7, with D perhaps TRBD1 (5 bases). V was cut by 7 bases and J by 2 bases, with 9 bases left in between. This CDR3 contains 11 residues. Per germline, CDR1 DFQATT and CDR2 SNEGSKA (reference sequence). The CDR3 sequence is CSVPGTYEQYF. As DNA, the CDR3 is TGCAGTGTCCCAGGGACCTACGAGCAGTACTTC.

The genes are TRBV4-1 and TRBJ1-2, with 8 bases fitting TRBD1. The V gene end was trimmed by 1 base and the J gene end by 5 bases; junction bases not matched to a gene: 0. In germline, CDR1 is MGHRA, CDR2 YSYEKL. This CDR3 region has 13 residues. The CDR3 DNA reads as TGCGCCAGCAGCCAAGGGACAGGGTATGGCTACACCTTC. This sequence encodes CASSQGTGYGYTF.

Concerning this clone: Mismatch with germline at one junction end may stem from a read error. V gene TRBV6-2 or TRBV6-3 combines with J gene TRBJ1-6, with 7 bases fitting TRBD1. Looked up from germline, CDR1 is MNHEY and CDR2 is SVGEGT. This CDR3 region has 12 residues. This CDR3 reads CASSSGLGQPRF. CDR3 in DNA: TGTGCCAGCAGTTCCGGCTTGGGACAGCCCAGATTT.

V gene TRBV10-3 combines with J gene TRBJ2-3; D is unclear. Germline CDR1 reads ENHRY; CDR2 reads SYGVKD. The V end lost 3 bases, the J end lost 4 bases, and 11 bases lay between the germline ends. The CDR3 length is 14 residues. CDR3 in DNA: TGTGCCATCAGTGACTCGATTCAGGCAGATACGCAGTATTTT. Translating gives CAISDSIQADTQYF.

This clone was recorded only once. The chain carries TRBV5-1 and TRBJ2-5, with a weak D call TRBD1 (6 bases). The CDR3 runs to 18 residues. V lost 0 bases, J lost 4 bases, and 22 bases lay in between. The germline gives CDR1 SGHRS, CDR2 YFSETQ. The CDR3 DNA is TGCGCCAGCAGCTTGGGCCGTAATTCCCTGTTAGGGGGAGAGACCCAGTACTTC. Its protein product is CASSLGRNSLLGGETQYF. The complete variable domain, with remaining parts taken from reference TRBV5-1 and TRBJ2-5, reads KAGVTQTPRYLIKTRGQQVTLSCSPISGHRSVSWYQQTPGQGLQFLFEYFSETQRNKGNFPGRFSGRQFSNSRSEMNVSTLELGDSALYLCASSLGRNSLLGGETQYFGPGTRLLVL.

Only one count was recorded for this clone. The J gene is TRBJ2-7, the V gene TRBV6-6; D is perhaps TRBD2 (6 bases). The CDR3 spans 15 residues. The germline gives CDR1 MNHNY, CDR2 SVGAGI (reference sequence). The V and J ends lost 4 bases and 5 bases respectively, with 18 bases between them. The CDR3: CASSSRGTGVNEQYF. The CDR3 region has the DNA TGTGCCAGCAGTTCCAGAGGGACGGGGGTGAACGAGCAGTACTTC.

The chain recombines TRBV5-1 with TRBJ1-6, with a weak D call TRBD1 (6 bases). The V gene's germline CDR1 is SGHRS and CDR2 YFSETQ. The CDR3 runs 15 residues. V lost 3 bases to trimming and J lost 8 bases, with 15 bases between them. The CDR3 region is CASSSRTATDSPLHF. CDR3 DNA sequence: TGCGCCAGCAGCTCCAGGACAGCTACGGATTCACCCCTCCACTTT.

The chain has TRBV6-2 or TRBV6-3 and TRBJ1-2; TRBD1 aligns across 11 bases. Germline trimming cut 2 bases from V and 7 bases from J; bases unmatched to any gene: 6. The CDR3 runs to 15 residues. Germline CDR1 MNHEY, CDR2 SVGEGT. The CDR3 DNA reads TGTGCCAGCAGTTACCCAGGACAGGGGGCTTTTGGCTACACCTTC. It encodes CASSYPGQGAFGYTF.

The V call is TRBV7-9, the J call TRBJ2-7; the D gene is possibly TRBD1 (5 bases). Germline V gene data show CDR1 as SEHNR and CDR2 as FQNEAQ (reference sequence). The CDR3 consists of 12 residues. Trimming took off 3 bases at V and 7 bases at J, with 10 bases between the two ends. The CDR3 nucleotides read TGTGCCAGCAGCTTCCGGCAGGGAGAGCAGTACTTC. Its protein is CASSFRQGEQYF.

V is TRBV7-9 and J is TRBJ2-4; 10 bases align to TRBD2. The CDR3 extends over 17 amino acids. Germline CDR1 and CDR2: SEHNR and FQNEAQ (reference sequence). Trimming cost V 3 bases and J 3 bases; bases outside gene matches: 8. In nucleotides, the CDR3 is TGTGCCAGCAGCTTGGTGAGCGGGGGGGCGATCAAAAACATTCAGTACTTC. Encoded protein: CASSLVSGGAIKNIQYF.

The CDR3 loop is CASRDSGFSNQPQHF. CDR3 nucleotide sequence: TGTGCCAGTAGAGACAGTGGATTTAGCAATCAGCCCCAGCATTTT. The chain joins TRBV19 to TRBJ1-5; D might be TRBD1 (5 bases). Trimming pared 6 bases from V and 0 bases from J, leaving 12 bases between. From germline, CDR1 is LNHDA and CDR2 SQIVND (reference sequence). The CDR3 sequence is 15 residues long. Filled out from reference TRBV19 and TRBJ1-5, the complete variable domain reads DGGITQSPKYLFRKEGQNVTLSCEQNLNHDAMYWYRQDPGQGLRLIYYSQIVNDFQKGDIAEGYSVSREKKESFPLTVTSAQKNPTAFYLCASRDSGFSNQPQHFGDGTRLSIL.

This clone was counted a few times. The chain couples TRBV19 to TRBJ1-6; a weak D match, TRBD1 (5 bases). The CDR3 length is 14 residues. CDR1 and CDR2 from the germline V gene are LNHDA and SQIVND (reference sequence). V lost 6 bases and J lost 10, with 16 bases in between. The CDR3 bases are TGTGCCAGTAGGGCCCCGACAGCCGGGTCACCCCTCCACTTT. It translates to CASRAPTAGSPLHF.

V usage is TRBV6-5 and J usage is TRBJ2-7; 8 nucleotides agree with TRBD2. The germline V gene encodes CDR1 MNHEY and CDR2 SVGAGI. V lost 2 bases, J lost 3 bases, and 3 bases stayed unmatched. The CDR3 consists of 14 residues. The CDR3 DNA sequence: TGTGCCAGCAGTTACGGGACTAGAGACTACGAGCAGTACTTC. It translates to CASSYGTRDYEQYF.

This chain links TRBV18 with TRBJ1-2; 7 bases align to TRBD1. CDR3 length: 14 amino acids. Germline CDR1 and CDR2: KGHSH and LQKENI. Germline trimming cut 3 bases from V and 4 bases from J; bases unmatched to any gene: 5. The CDR3 DNA sequence: TGTGCCAGCTCACCGAGGGACAGTGTCTATGGCTACACCTTC. It specifies CASSPRDSVYGYTF.

V is TRBV4-2 and J is TRBJ1-1; 8 bases agree with TRBD1. The CDR3 has 19 residues. Germline V gene lookup returns CDR1 LGHNA and CDR2 YNFKEQ. Trimming took 2 bases from V and 1 from J; bases not matched to a gene: 15. The CDR3 DNA reads as TGTGCCAGCAGCCAATCGACAGGGGCGACCCTACTAGAGAACACTGAAGCTTTCTTT. This codes for CASSQSTGATLLENTEAFF.

This rearrangement joins TRBV6-5 to TRBJ2-7; D is perhaps TRBD2 (5 bases). Between the trimmed V and J ends, which lost 6 bases and 3 bases, there was a span of 15 bases. Germline assignment: CDR1 MNHEY and CDR2 SVGAGI. The CDR3 runs to 14 residues. CDR3 amino acids: CASRTSPGVYEQYF. CDR3 DNA: TGTGCCAGCAGGACAAGTCCCGGGGTCTACGAGCAGTACTTC.